This T cell receptor beta chain was profiled in a study of blood T cell repertoires in COVID-19. Overall study context: Collection of acute and convalescent COVID-19 samples took place in the United States, Italy and Spain. Sources were T cells, B-cell-depleted T cells, or PBMCs; the material itself was cDNA or gDNA.

The CDR3 has 12 amino acids. Trimming removed 3 bases from V and 4 bases from J, with 4 bases in between. In the authors' workflow: Reference gene primer amplification gave nucleated cell count estimates. The assay was immunoSEQ multiplex PCR, and TCRdb's table has in-frame clones only and misses some. Clonal size and the V and J genes are those of that table, whereas D and trimming came from the DNA. The repertoire holds under 45,000 clones, about three quarters seen once, with 25% to 35% in the top ten. Source material: peripheral blood. This receptor was taken from a woman aged 70-85 years with acute or convalescent COVID-19. This chain connects TRBV12-3 or TRBV12-4 to TRBJ1-5; no clear D. The CDR3 loop is CASSFGNQPQHF. The CDR3 nucleotides read TGTGCCAGCAGTTTCGGTAATCAGCCCCAGCATTTT.